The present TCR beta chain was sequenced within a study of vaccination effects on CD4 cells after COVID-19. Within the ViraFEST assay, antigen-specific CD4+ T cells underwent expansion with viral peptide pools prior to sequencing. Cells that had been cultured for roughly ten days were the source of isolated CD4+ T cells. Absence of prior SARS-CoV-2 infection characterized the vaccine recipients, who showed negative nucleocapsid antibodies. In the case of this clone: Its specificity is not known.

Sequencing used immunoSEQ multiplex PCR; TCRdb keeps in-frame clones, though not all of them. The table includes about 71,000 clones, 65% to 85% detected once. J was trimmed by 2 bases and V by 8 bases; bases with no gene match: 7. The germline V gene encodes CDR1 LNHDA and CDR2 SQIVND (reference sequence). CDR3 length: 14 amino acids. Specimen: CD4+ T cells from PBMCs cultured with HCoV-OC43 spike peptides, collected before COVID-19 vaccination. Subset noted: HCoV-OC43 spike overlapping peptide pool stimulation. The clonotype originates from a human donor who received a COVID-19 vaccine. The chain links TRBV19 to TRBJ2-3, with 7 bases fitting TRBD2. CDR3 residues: CASGPSGDTDTQYF. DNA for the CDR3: TGTGCCAGTGGACCTAGCGGAGACACAGATACGCAGTATTTT.